This is a list of T cell receptor beta chains from one sample in a study of molecular identifiers for immune sequencing clone quantification. MiXCR, run by TCRdb on the PCR reads, gives a single entry per CDR3 protein. The table shows about 510,000 distinct CDR3 sequences, with roughly 25% occurring only once. Sample: naive CD8+ T cells from blood, with Jurkat cell RNA spiked in. The origin of the receptors is a human donor in good health. Some libraries in this study had Jurkat cell RNA spiked in. CDR3s include the opening cysteine and the closing phenylalanine or tryptophan. Fields, in order: D gene, V gene, clone size, J gene, CDR3 DNA, CDR3 protein. D genes are given only for firm matches. The size of a clone is reported for some rows only, either as once, few or many, or as a class for expanded clones.

D: .
V: TRBV6-6
size: .
J: TRBJ2-3
DNA: TGTGCCAGCTGTTACTCGGAGGCCTTGAACACAGATACGCAGTATTTT
CDR3: CASCYSEALNTDTQYF

D: TRBD2
V: TRBV7-6
size: few
J: TRBJ2-3
DNA: TGTGCCAGCAGCGCCGGGACTAGCAACACAGATACGCAGTATTTT
CDR3: CASSAGTSNTDTQYF

D: .
V: TRBV5-6
size: .
J: TRBJ1-5
DNA: TGTGCCAGCAGTCTCTGGGTGGGAGGGGATCGCCAGCCCCAGCATTTT
CDR3: CASSLWVGGDRQPQHF

D: TRBD1
V: TRBV4-2
size: few
J: TRBJ2-7
DNA: TGTGCCAGCAGCCATGATCCCGGGACAGCGGCCTACGAGCAGTACTTC
CDR3: CASSHDPGTAAYEQYF

D: .
V: TRBV13
size: few
J: TRBJ1-3
DNA: TGTGCCAGCAGCTTCAGGGACTCTGGAAACACCATATATTTT
CDR3: CASSFRDSGNTIYF

D: .
V: TRBV12-3/TRBV12-4
size: many
J: TRBJ1-2
DNA: TGTGCCAGCAGTCGGACAGCTAACTATGGCTACACCTTC
CDR3: CASSRTANYGYTF

D: .
V: TRBV29-1
size: many
J: TRBJ2-5
DNA: TGCAGCGTTGAAGACCCAGGAGGCCAAGAGACCCAGTACTTC
CDR3: CSVEDPGGQETQYF

D: .
V: TRBV5-4
size: many
J: TRBJ2-2
DNA: TGTGCCAGCAGCGCTTATACTAGATTTACGAACACCGGGGAGCTGTTTTTT
CDR3: CASSAYTRFTNTGELFF

D: .
V: TRBV6-5
size: many
J: TRBJ2-5
DNA: TGTGCCAGCAGTAACGGACAGAGCCAAGAGACCCAGTACTTC
CDR3: CASSNGQSQETQYF

D: .
V: TRBV19
size: few
J: TRBJ1-5
DNA: TGTGCCAGTAAGACGGGGACGGGAGGCAATCAGCCCCAGCATTTT
CDR3: CASKTGTGGNQPQHF

D: TRBD2
V: TRBV20-1
size: .
J: TRBJ2-1
DNA: TGCAGTGCCTTGACAACGAAGACTAGCGGGAGCGTTCCGTACAATGAGCAGTTCTTC
CDR3: CSALTTKTSGSVPYNEQFF

D: TRBD1
V: TRBV29-1
size: many
J: TRBJ2-7
DNA: TGCAGCGTTGGGACAGGGGTCTACGAGCAGTACTTC
CDR3: CSVGTGVYEQYF

D: .
V: TRBV11-2
size: once
J: TRBJ2-7
DNA: TGTGCCAGCAGCCCCTGGACAGACTTCTACGAGCAGTACTTC
CDR3: CASSPWTDFYEQYF

D: TRBD1
V: TRBV29-1
size: many
J: TRBJ2-3
DNA: TGCAGCGTTGTTTCAGGGGGCCTGGATACGCAGTATTTT
CDR3: CSVVSGGLDTQYF

D: .
V: TRBV29-1
size: .
J: TRBJ2-5
DNA: TGCAGCGTTAACTTAGCGTGGATGGGTGAGACCCAGTACTTC
CDR3: CSVNLAWMGETQYF

D: TRBD1
V: TRBV29-1
size: many
J: TRBJ2-5
DNA: TGCAGCGTTGAACCCCATTCAGTGGCAGGGGGTTTAGGAGAGACCCAGTACTTC
CDR3: CSVEPHSVAGGLGETQYF

D: .
V: TRBV7-6
size: .
J: TRBJ2-5
DNA: TGTGCCAGCAGCTTAGCGGAGGGCCAAGAGACCCAGTACTTC
CDR3: CASSLAEGQETQYF

D: TRBD2
V: TRBV7-8
size: .
J: TRBJ2-1
DNA: TGTGCCAGCAGCTCGGGACTAGCGGGGAGCTCCTACAATGAGCAGTTCTTC
CDR3: CASSSGLAGSSYNEQFF

D: .
V: TRBV27
size: many
J: TRBJ1-1
DNA: TGTGCCAGCAGTTTTTCTAACGACTTCGTGGCTTTCTTT
CDR3: CASSFSNDFVAFF

D: .
V: TRBV7-6
size: .
J: TRBJ1-1
DNA: TGTGCCAGCAGCTTGCTGTGGAACACTGAAGCTTTCTTT
CDR3: CASSLLWNTEAFF

D: .
V: TRBV5-1
size: .
J: TRBJ1-4
DNA: TGCGCCAGCAGCTTGGAGGAGCCGAGTGAAAAACTGTTTTTT
CDR3: CASSLEEPSEKLFF

D: .
V: TRBV7-6
size: many
J: TRBJ1-1
DNA: TGTGCCAGCAGCTTAGCCGTAACGACAGGCATGAACACTGAAGCTTTCTTT
CDR3: CASSLAVTTGMNTEAFF

D: TRBD1
V: TRBV29-1
size: many
J: TRBJ1-5
DNA: TGCAGCGCCGCCGACAGGGCGTATCAGCCCCAGCATTTT
CDR3: CSAADRAYQPQHF

D: .
V: TRBV13
size: .
J: TRBJ1-1
DNA: TGTGCCAGCTCACGGAGTATCGGGAACACTGAAGCTTTCTTT
CDR3: CASSRSIGNTEAFF

D: TRBD2
V: TRBV5-1
size: .
J: TRBJ2-5
DNA: TGCGCCAGCAGCGTCTATAGCGGGAGAATGTCGGAGACCCAGTACTTC
CDR3: CASSVYSGRMSETQYF

D: .
V: TRBV7-9
size: many
J: TRBJ2-3
DNA: TGTGCCAGCAGCTTCTCGACGGGAGCCACAGATACGCAGTATTTT
CDR3: CASSFSTGATDTQYF

D: .
V: TRBV4-2
size: few
J: TRBJ2-7
DNA: TGTGCCAGCAGCCAAGATCGGGGGTGGGAGCAGTACTTC
CDR3: CASSQDRGWEQYF

D: TRBD2
V: TRBV6-5
size: .
J: TRBJ2-7
DNA: TGTGCCAGCAGTAACTCGACGCGGGGGAACTACGAGCAGTACTTC
CDR3: CASSNSTRGNYEQYF

D: TRBD1
V: TRBV12-3/TRBV12-4
size: many
J: TRBJ2-3
DNA: TGTGCCAGCGGGGACAGGGCAGTAGATACGCAGTATTTT
CDR3: CASGDRAVDTQYF

D: .
V: TRBV28
size: .
J: TRBJ1-1
DNA: TGTGCCAGCAGTTTAACACAGCGTACGACTGAAGCTTTCTTT
CDR3: CASSLTQRTTEAFF

D: .
V: TRBV7-2
size: once
J: TRBJ2-1
DNA: TGTGCCAGCAGCAAAGGGGGACTCCCCATTAATGAGCAGTTCTTC
CDR3: CASSKGGLPINEQFF

D: .
V: TRBV4-2
size: few
J: TRBJ2-1
DNA: TGTGCCAGCAGGCCCCCACCAGGGAGCTCCTACAATGAGCAGTTCTTC
CDR3: CASRPPPGSSYNEQFF

D: .
V: TRBV4-3
size: many
J: TRBJ2-3
DNA: TGCGCCAGCAGCCAAGACTCTAAGGCCGCGGTGGATACGCAGTATTTT
CDR3: CASSQDSKAAVDTQYF

D: .
V: TRBV12-3/TRBV12-4
size: .
J: TRBJ2-5
DNA: TGTGCCAGCAGCTTAGTGGTGCTAGGGACCCAGTACTTC
CDR3: CASSLVVLGTQYF

D: .
V: TRBV4-3
size: few
J: TRBJ2-2
DNA: TGCGCCAGCAGCCACGGACTGGCCCTGAACACCGGGGAGCTGTTTTTT
CDR3: CASSHGLALNTGELFF